One and the same sample provided the 17 T cell receptor beta chains below, sequenced in a study of cytomegalovirus exposure and HLA in healthy donors. The PCR employed 60 Vbeta primers together with 13 Jbeta primers. Using immunoSEQ multiplex PCR, the repertoire was profiled, and TCRdb retains in-frame clones only, with some absent. Seen here are roughly 100,000 clones, 71% observed once, and the top ten hold 2.8%. The material sequenced was PBMCs. These receptors were taken from a female donor in good health and CMV-seronegative.

The chain uses TRBV19 and TRBJ1-2; D remains unclear. Germline V gene data show CDR1 as LNHDA and CDR2 as SQIVND (reference sequence). The CDR3 runs 15 residues. V dropped 7 bases and J dropped 4 bases, with 19 bases sitting between them. As DNA, the CDR3 is TGTGCCAGTACCGACGGAGGCCCTCCGCTCTATGGCTACACCTTC. It encodes CASTDGGPPLYGYTF.

This clone has a handful of counts. V and J are TRBV11-2 and TRBJ1-1; 8 bases agree with TRBD1. J gave up 5 bases and V 5 bases, and 4 bases lay outside the gene matches. This CDR3 spans 13 amino acids. Germline CDR1 is SGHAT and CDR2 is FQNNGV. The CDR3 DNA reads TGTGCCAGCAGCCTCAGGGGGCGGACTGAAGCTTTCTTT. Encoded protein: CASSLRGRTEAFF. Full variable domain (remainder filled in from reference TRBV11-2 and TRBJ1-1): EAGVAQSPRYKIIEKRQSVAFWCNPISGHATLYWYQQILGQGPKLLIQFQNNGVVDDSQLPKDRFSAERLKGVDSTLKIQPAKLEDSAVYLCASSLRGRTEAFFGQGTRLTVV.

This sequence joins TRBV18 and TRBJ2-1; TRBD2 aligns across 14 bases. The V gene's germline CDR1 is KGHSH and CDR2 LQKENI. With 6 bases clipped from V and 8 bases from J, the junction kept 9 bases outside the gene matches. The CDR3 is made up of 16 amino acids. This CDR3 is CASSPGTSGSNYEQFF. In DNA, the CDR3 is TGTGCCAGCTCGCCCGGGACTAGCGGGAGTAACTATGAGCAGTTCTTC.

This clone was counted once. The chain couples TRBV15 to TRBJ2-7, with TRBD2 as a possible D gene (7 bases). The CDR3 is 15 amino acids. V was clipped by 1 base and J by 12 bases, with 22 bases between them. CDR1 LNHNV and CDR2 YYDKDF come from the germline V gene (reference sequence). CDR3 sequence reads: CATSRGGGPGITRYF. Here the CDR3 DNA reads TGTGCCACCAGCAGAGGGGGGGGGCCGGGTATCACGCGGTACTTC. Full variable domain (outside the CDR3, taken from reference TRBV15 and TRBJ2-7): DAMVIQNPRYQVTQFGKPVTLSCSQTLNHNVMYWYQQKSSQAPKLLFHYYDKDFNNEADTPDNFQSRRPNTSFCFLDIRSPGLGDTAMYLCATSRGGGPGITRYFGPGTRLTVT.

CDR3 region: CASKAGEGTGELFF. The CDR3 DNA follows: TGTGCCAGCAAAGCGGGAGAGGGCACCGGGGAGCTGTTTTTT. The chain carries TRBV6-1 and TRBJ2-2; TRBD2 matches at 8 bases. Per germline, CDR1 MNHNS and CDR2 SASEGT. The CDR3 sequence is 14 residues long. The V segment lost 7 bases and the J segment 4 bases; nucleotides outside the gene matches: 5.

V is TRBV5-1 and J is TRBJ2-7; D might be TRBD1 (7 bases). The CDR3 extends over 12 amino acids. Germline assignment: CDR1 SGHRS and CDR2 YFSETQ. Trimming left V 4 bases short and J 3 bases short, with 8 bases between. The CDR3 nucleotides read TGCGCCAGCAGCCAGGGGGGCTACGAGCAGTACTTC. Translated, it gives CASSQGGYEQYF.

This chain links TRBV30 with TRBJ2-7; a weak D match, TRBD2 (6 bases). There are 15 residues in the CDR3. V was trimmed by 0 bases and J by 1 base, leaving 13 bases between them. Germline lookup yields CDR1 GTSNPN and CDR2 SVGIG (reference sequence). The CDR3 protein is CAWSVGFSGSYEQYF. The CDR3 DNA follows: TGTGCCTGGAGTGTAGGTTTTAGCGGTTCCTACGAGCAGTACTTC.

The J gene is TRBJ2-6, the V gene TRBV6-5, with 7 bases matching TRBD1. The V gene end was trimmed by 6 bases and the J gene end by 0 bases; junction bases not matched to a gene: 2. CDR3 length equals 15 residues. CDR1 MNHEY and CDR2 SVGAGI come from the germline V gene. The CDR3, as DNA: TGTGCCAGCAGACCAGGGGGCTCTGGGGCCAACGTCCTGACTTTC. This encodes CASRPGGSGANVLTF.

The chain employs TRBV12-5 and TRBJ1-4, with TRBD1 matching over 9 bases. CDR1 is LGHNT, CDR2 FRNRAP, per germline. V was pared by 4 bases and J by 6 bases, with 3 bases of the junction left unmatched. CDR3 length: 14 residues. Here the CDR3 DNA reads TGTGCTAGTGGTTCGGGACAGGGTTATGAAAAACTGTTTTTT. Translating gives CASGSGQGYEKLFF.

The chain has TRBV2 and TRBJ1-1; unclear D gene. The CDR3 loop spans 12 amino acids. Trimming took off 7 bases at V and 1 base at J, with 7 bases between the two ends. Germline V gene data show CDR1 as SNHLY and CDR2 as FYNNEI. The CDR3: CASTVSNTEAFF. CDR3 DNA: TGTGCCAGCACGGTATCGAACACTGAAGCTTTCTTT.

This clone was counted between two and nine times. This chain's CDR3 is CASSLGPQVFQGYEQYF. CDR3 in DNA: TGCGCCAGCAGCTTGGGCCCACAGGTTTTTCAGGGCTACGAGCAGTACTTC. This sequence joins TRBV5-1 and TRBJ2-7; a weak D match, TRBD1 (5 bases). The length of the CDR3 is 17 residues. Germline lookup yields CDR1 SGHRS and CDR2 YFSETQ. V was shortened by 0 bases and J by 3 bases, with 19 bases between the two germline ends.

This clone was observed a few times. Given a much more abundant clone one base away, this may be a read error. The same CDR3 is also encoded by other DNA sequences in this sample. The chain uses TRBV15 and TRBJ1-5; D unclear. The germline V and J ends were trimmed by 1 base and 1 base, with 14 bases remaining between them. The CDR3 runs 17 residues. Germline values: CDR1 LNHNV, CDR2 YYDKDF (reference sequence). The CDR3 loop reads CATSRVSGEGSNQPQHF. The CDR3, as DNA: TGTGCCACCAGCAGAGTCTCCGGAGAGGGAAGCAATCAGCCCCAGCATTTT.

CDR3 in DNA: TGTGCCTGGAATCGGGGGTCCTTCTACAATGAGCAGTTCTTC. It specifies CAWNRGSFYNEQFF. The V call is TRBV30, the J call TRBJ2-1; D might be TRBD2 (6 bases). The CDR3 runs to 14 residues. Trimming cost V 4 bases and J 3 bases, with 13 bases left between them. Germline assignment: CDR1 GTSNPN and CDR2 SVGIG (reference sequence).

A word on this clone: One end of the junction varies from germline; a read error may be responsible. The chain employs TRBV19 and TRBJ2-7; D is ambiguous. The CDR3 spans 14 residues. Germline V gene data show CDR1 as LNHDA and CDR2 as SQIVND (reference sequence). DNA of the CDR3: TGTGCCAGCAGTATCGGCGGTAACTCCTACGAGCAGTACTTC. Translating gives CASSIGGNSYEQYF. The variable domain in full, with the rest retrieved from reference TRBV19 and TRBJ2-7, is DGGITQSPKYLFRKEGQNVTLSCEQNLNHDAMYWYRQDPGQGLRLIYYSQIVNDFQKGDIAEGYSVSREKKESFPLTVTSAQKNPTAFYLCASSIGGNSYEQYFGPGTRLTVT.

This chain uses TRBV28 with TRBJ2-5; TRBD2 aligns across 7 bases. Germline lookup yields CDR1 MDHEN and CDR2 SYDVKM. V lost 10 bases and J lost 1; bases outside the gene matches: 12. This CDR3 is built from 15 residues. CDR3 in DNA: TGTGCCATAAGAGGAGCGGGGCTGTTCCAAGAGACCCAGTACTTC. Encoded protein: CAIRGAGLFQETQYF.

The chain couples TRBV7-6 to TRBJ1-5, with TRBD1 identical over 11 bases. J gave up 6 bases and V 1 base, and 8 bases lay outside the gene matches. Germline assignment: CDR1 SGHVS and CDR2 FNYEAQ. This CDR3 region has 17 residues. In DNA form, the CDR3 reads TGTGCCAGCAGCTTAGTCCGGGACAGGGGGTTCGGTCAGCCCCAGCATTTT. Its translation: CASSLVRDRGFGQPQHF.

The CDR3 spells CASSPLAGGSDTQYF. Written as DNA, the CDR3 is TGTGCCAGCAGCCCCCTAGCGGGAGGTTCGGATACGCAGTATTTT. V and J are TRBV7-3 and TRBJ2-3; the match to TRBD2 covers 11 bases. Germline CDR1 SGHTA, CDR2 FQGTGA. The trim removed 5 bases at V and 6 bases at J, leaving 7 bases unmatched. CDR3 length: 15 amino acids.